Shown below are 20 T cell receptor beta chains from a single sample sequenced in a study of T cells expressing NK-cell markers. TCRdb re-called the 5' RACE reads; every CDR3 protein appears as one record, without DNA. The repertoire table contains roughly 180,000 distinct CDR3 sequences. The sequenced material came from blood T cells: a sorted CD56 or NKG2C T cell subset, CD4+ or CD8+ T cells, or bulk PBMC T cells (not recorded which). The receptors were sampled from a man aged 18 to 69 in good health.

The gene calls are TRBV28 and TRBJ2-7; as DNA is missing, the TRBD1 call by TCRdb cannot be tested. Germline CDR1 reads MDHEN; CDR2 reads SYDVKM. CDR3 length: 13 amino acids. CDR3 residues: CASSSGTDYEQYF. Looking up the rest from reference TRBV28 and TRBJ2-7 gives the full variable domain: DVKVTQSSRYLVKRTGEKVFLECVQDMDHENMFWYRQDPGLGLRLIYFSYDVKMKEKGDIPEGYSVSREKKERFSLILESASTNQTSMYLCASSSGTDYEQYFGPGTRLTVT.

The genes are TRBV12-3 or TRBV12-4 and TRBJ2-2. The CDR3 sequence is 14 residues long. CDR3 region: CASSFLPGTGELFF.

The chain combines TRBV7-2 with TRBJ2-7; the TCRdb call, TRBD1, lacks DNA for checking. The CDR3 extends over 18 amino acids. Germline V gives CDR1 SGHTA, CDR2 FQGNSA. CDR3 sequence reads: CASSLAFLPEQGWHEQYF.

The chain uses TRBV7-6 and TRBJ1-2; without DNA, the TCRdb call of TRBD1 cannot be checked. Germline values: CDR1 SGHVS, CDR2 FNYEAQ. The CDR3 totals 15 residues. The CDR3 protein is CASSLLDRISLGYTF.

V and J are TRBV7-9 and TRBJ2-1; TCRdb indicates TRBD2, and absent DNA this call remains unverified. This CDR3 spans 16 amino acids. Germline-derived CDR1 and CDR2 are SEHNR and FQNEAQ (reference sequence). CDR3 residues: CASSSGVSGGYNEQFF.

The V call is TRBV2, the J call TRBJ1-2; TCRdb's D call, TRBD1, is unchecked because there is no DNA. Germline CDR1 and CDR2: SNHLY and FYNNEI. The CDR3 extends over 15 amino acids. The CDR3 is CASSDPDRGGYGYTF.

This chain connects TRBV19 to TRBJ1-5; the D call from TCRdb, TRBD1, cannot be confirmed without DNA. The germline CDR1 and CDR2 sequences are LNHDA and SQIVND (reference sequence). This CDR3 spans 17 amino acids. This CDR3 is CASSPHRDRDVDMPQHF. Full variable domain (rest looked up from reference TRBV19 and TRBJ1-5): DGGITQSPKYLFRKEGQNVTLSCEQNLNHDAMYWYRQDPGQGLRLIYYSQIVNDFQKGDIAEGYSVSREKKESFPLTVTSAQKNPTAFYLCASSPHRDRDVDMPQHFGDGTRLSIL.

The chain links TRBV20-1 to TRBJ1-1; TCRdb's assignment of TRBD1 cannot be checked, as there is no DNA. Germline-derived CDR1 and CDR2 are DFQATT and SNEGSKA (reference sequence). The CDR3 spans 12 residues. The CDR3 spells CSARPQGAEAFF.

This chain links TRBV19 with TRBJ1-5. Per germline, CDR1 LNHDA and CDR2 SQIVND (reference sequence). This CDR3 has 13 amino acids. The CDR3 spells CASSRRGDQPQHF.

V usage is TRBV12-3 or TRBV12-4 and J usage is TRBJ2-1; TCRdb names TRBD1, which stays unverified in the absence of DNA. This CDR3 has 17 residues. The CDR3 loop is CASSSEVGGGKYNEQFF.

V gene TRBV11-2 combines with J gene TRBJ2-5; checking the TCRdb D call of TRBD1 is not possible without DNA. This CDR3 spans 14 amino acids. The germline CDR1 and CDR2 sequences are SGHAT and FQNNGV. CDR3 loop: CASIAGGAWETQYF.

The chain combines TRBV9 with TRBJ1-2; TCRdb outputs TRBD1, but without DNA this stays unchecked. CDR3 length: 15 residues. The germline CDR1 and CDR2 sequences are SGDLS and YYNGEE. The CDR3 sequence is CASSVETWTVGRYTF.

The CDR3 spells CSVESDTNYGYTF. The J gene is TRBJ1-2, the V gene TRBV29-1. From germline, CDR1 is SQVTM and CDR2 ANQGSEA. This CDR3 comprises 13 residues.

The CDR3 region is CASSFVWTGGSGANVLTF. The chain joins TRBV6-5 to TRBJ2-6; TCRdb selects TRBD1, and the lack of DNA leaves this call unchecked. The CDR3 extends over 18 amino acids. Germline CDR1 MNHEY, CDR2 SVGAGI.

The chain couples TRBV6-5 to TRBJ2-5; with no DNA, the TCRdb D assignment of TRBD2 cannot be verified. CDR3 length: 15 amino acids. Germline assignment: CDR1 MNHEY and CDR2 SVGAGI. The CDR3 is CASSYSGRSRETQYF.

CDR3 residues: CAISEVFTDTQYF. The V gene is TRBV10-3, the J gene TRBJ2-3. This CDR3 comprises 13 residues. CDR1 is ENHRY and CDR2 is SYGVKD in the germline V gene.

The chain carries TRBV28 and TRBJ2-5; TCRdb's assignment of TRBD2 cannot be checked, as there is no DNA. Germline lookup yields CDR1 MDHEN and CDR2 SYDVKM. The CDR3 is 15 amino acids. This CDR3 is CASRIVAGGWETQYF.

V and J are TRBV28 and TRBJ2-1; TCRdb's D gene call, TRBD2, goes unchecked for lack of DNA. Germline V gene data show CDR1 as MDHEN and CDR2 as SYDVKM. The CDR3 covers 18 residues. CDR3 amino acids: CASSLVASGGALASEQFF.

The gene calls are TRBV11-3 and TRBJ2-2; TCRdb's D gene call, TRBD1, goes unchecked for lack of DNA. This CDR3 comprises 15 residues. Germline V lookup: CDR1 SGHNT, CDR2 YENEEA. CDR3: CASSSRTGGTGELFF.

The gene calls are TRBV3-1 and TRBJ2-5. CDR3 length: 12 amino acids. Looked up from germline, CDR1 is LGHDT and CDR2 is YNNKEL (reference sequence). The CDR3 loop reads CASSRTGETQYF.